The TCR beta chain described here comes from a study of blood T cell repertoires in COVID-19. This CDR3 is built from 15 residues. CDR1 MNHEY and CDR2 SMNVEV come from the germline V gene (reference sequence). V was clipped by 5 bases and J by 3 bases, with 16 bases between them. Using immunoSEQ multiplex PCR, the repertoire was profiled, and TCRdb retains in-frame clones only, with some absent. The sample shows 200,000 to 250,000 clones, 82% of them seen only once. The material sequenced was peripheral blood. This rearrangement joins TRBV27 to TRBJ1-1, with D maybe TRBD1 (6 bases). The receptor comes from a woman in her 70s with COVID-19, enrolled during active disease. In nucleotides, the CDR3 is TGTGCCAGCAGTACCCGGGACACGGCTGACACTGAAGCTTTCTTT. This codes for CASSTRDTADTEAFF.